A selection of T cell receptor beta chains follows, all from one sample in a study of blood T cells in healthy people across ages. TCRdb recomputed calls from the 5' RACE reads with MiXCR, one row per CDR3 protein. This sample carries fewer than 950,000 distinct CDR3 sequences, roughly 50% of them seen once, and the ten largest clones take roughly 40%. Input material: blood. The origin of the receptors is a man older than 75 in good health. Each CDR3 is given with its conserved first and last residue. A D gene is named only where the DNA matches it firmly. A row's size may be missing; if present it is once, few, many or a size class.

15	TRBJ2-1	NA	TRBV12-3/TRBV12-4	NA	CASSPSGLTYNEQFF
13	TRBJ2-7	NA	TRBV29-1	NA	CSASDRSSYEQYF
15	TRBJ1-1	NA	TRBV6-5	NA	CASNPTGWANTEAFF
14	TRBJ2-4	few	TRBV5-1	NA	CASSLAGIRNIQYF
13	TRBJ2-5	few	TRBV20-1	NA	CSAREQSLKTQYF
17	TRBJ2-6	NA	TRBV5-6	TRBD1	CASSSDRSPSGANVLTF
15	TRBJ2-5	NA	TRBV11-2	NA	CASSLGRVTQETQYF
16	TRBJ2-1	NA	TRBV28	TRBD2	CATIPILAGDYNEQFF
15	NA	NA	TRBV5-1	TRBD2	CASSEAASGIYEQYF
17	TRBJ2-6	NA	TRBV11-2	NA	CASSPRTAASGANVLTF
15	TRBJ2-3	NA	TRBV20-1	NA	CSARSLASYTDTQYF
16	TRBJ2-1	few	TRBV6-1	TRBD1	CASSEYGGTGGNEQFF
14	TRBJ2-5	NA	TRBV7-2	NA	CASSPASAQETQYF
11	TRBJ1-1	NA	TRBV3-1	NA	CASSQGQEAFF
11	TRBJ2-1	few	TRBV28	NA	CASSLGVLEFF
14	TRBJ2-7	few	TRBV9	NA	CASSVAGDTYEQYF
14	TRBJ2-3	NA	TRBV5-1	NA	CASRQNLLIDTQYF
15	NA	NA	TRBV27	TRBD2	CASSLTSATPYEQYF
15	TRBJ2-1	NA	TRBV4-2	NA	CASSPPGLIYNEQFF
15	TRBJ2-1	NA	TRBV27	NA	CASSAGDYTRDEQFF
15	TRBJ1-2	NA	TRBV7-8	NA	CASSLVAAGNYGYTF
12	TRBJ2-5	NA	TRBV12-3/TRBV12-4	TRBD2	CASQRRGETQYF
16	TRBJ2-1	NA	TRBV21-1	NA	CASSKWKLAEYNEQFF
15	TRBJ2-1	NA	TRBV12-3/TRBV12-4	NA	CASSLEQSSYNEQFF
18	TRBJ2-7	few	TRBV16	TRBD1	CASSHLGQGPFFSYEQYF
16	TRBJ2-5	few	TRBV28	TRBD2	CASSSAGGRYQETQYF
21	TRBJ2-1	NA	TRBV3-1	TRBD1	CASSQPGQVLGREYGRNEQFF
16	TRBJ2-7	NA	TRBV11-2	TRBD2	CASSLLLGTSKNEQYF
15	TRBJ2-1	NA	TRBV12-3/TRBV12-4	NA	CASSLNPRNYNEQFF
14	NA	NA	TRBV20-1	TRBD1	CSASGTGGVETQYF
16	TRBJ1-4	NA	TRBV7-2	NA	CASSQGGWHPGEKLFF
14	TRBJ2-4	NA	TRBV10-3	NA	CAISASGAKNIQYF
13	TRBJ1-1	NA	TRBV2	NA	CASVKQTNTEAFF
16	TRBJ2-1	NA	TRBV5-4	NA	CASSSPTGLPGDEQFF
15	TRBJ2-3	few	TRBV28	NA	CASSFRAATTDTQYF
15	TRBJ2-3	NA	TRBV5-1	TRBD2	CASSLAGGQVDTQYF
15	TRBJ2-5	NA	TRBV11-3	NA	CASSLDGTTQETQYF
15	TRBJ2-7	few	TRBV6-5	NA	CASSPPGTFSYEQYF
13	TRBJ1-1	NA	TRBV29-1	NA	CSVAVGGSTEAFF
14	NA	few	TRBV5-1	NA	CASSLGASTYEQYF
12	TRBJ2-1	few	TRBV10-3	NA	CAISWSYNEQFF
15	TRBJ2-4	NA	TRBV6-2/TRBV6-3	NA	CASRPGVIAKNIQYF
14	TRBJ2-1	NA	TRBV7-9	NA	CASSRTRGVGEQFF
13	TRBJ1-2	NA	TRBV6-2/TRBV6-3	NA	CASRSGQLYGYTF
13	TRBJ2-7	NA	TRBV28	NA	CASTVTPGYEQYF
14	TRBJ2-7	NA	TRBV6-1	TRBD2	CASTPRGGPYEQYF
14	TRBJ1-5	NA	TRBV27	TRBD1	CASAPGQAQRPQHF
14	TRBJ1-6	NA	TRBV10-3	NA	CAISVDSRNSPLHF
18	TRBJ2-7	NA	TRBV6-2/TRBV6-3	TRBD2	CASSYSGIQRESPYEQYF
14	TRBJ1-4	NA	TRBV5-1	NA	CASSLEGGNEKLFF
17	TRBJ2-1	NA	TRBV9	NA	CASSARVEGPLFHEQFF
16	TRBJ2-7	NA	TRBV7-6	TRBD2	CASSLAALAGPYEQYF
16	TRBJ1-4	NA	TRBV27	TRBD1	CASSLSRTGESEKLFF
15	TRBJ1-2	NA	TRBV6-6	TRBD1	CASSSLNRGHYGYTF
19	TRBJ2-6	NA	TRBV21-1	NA	CASSPPAGIFRAGTNVLTF
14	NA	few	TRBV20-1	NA	CSAPVGTEPYEQYF
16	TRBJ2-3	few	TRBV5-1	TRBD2	CASSAAGLAGPVAQYF